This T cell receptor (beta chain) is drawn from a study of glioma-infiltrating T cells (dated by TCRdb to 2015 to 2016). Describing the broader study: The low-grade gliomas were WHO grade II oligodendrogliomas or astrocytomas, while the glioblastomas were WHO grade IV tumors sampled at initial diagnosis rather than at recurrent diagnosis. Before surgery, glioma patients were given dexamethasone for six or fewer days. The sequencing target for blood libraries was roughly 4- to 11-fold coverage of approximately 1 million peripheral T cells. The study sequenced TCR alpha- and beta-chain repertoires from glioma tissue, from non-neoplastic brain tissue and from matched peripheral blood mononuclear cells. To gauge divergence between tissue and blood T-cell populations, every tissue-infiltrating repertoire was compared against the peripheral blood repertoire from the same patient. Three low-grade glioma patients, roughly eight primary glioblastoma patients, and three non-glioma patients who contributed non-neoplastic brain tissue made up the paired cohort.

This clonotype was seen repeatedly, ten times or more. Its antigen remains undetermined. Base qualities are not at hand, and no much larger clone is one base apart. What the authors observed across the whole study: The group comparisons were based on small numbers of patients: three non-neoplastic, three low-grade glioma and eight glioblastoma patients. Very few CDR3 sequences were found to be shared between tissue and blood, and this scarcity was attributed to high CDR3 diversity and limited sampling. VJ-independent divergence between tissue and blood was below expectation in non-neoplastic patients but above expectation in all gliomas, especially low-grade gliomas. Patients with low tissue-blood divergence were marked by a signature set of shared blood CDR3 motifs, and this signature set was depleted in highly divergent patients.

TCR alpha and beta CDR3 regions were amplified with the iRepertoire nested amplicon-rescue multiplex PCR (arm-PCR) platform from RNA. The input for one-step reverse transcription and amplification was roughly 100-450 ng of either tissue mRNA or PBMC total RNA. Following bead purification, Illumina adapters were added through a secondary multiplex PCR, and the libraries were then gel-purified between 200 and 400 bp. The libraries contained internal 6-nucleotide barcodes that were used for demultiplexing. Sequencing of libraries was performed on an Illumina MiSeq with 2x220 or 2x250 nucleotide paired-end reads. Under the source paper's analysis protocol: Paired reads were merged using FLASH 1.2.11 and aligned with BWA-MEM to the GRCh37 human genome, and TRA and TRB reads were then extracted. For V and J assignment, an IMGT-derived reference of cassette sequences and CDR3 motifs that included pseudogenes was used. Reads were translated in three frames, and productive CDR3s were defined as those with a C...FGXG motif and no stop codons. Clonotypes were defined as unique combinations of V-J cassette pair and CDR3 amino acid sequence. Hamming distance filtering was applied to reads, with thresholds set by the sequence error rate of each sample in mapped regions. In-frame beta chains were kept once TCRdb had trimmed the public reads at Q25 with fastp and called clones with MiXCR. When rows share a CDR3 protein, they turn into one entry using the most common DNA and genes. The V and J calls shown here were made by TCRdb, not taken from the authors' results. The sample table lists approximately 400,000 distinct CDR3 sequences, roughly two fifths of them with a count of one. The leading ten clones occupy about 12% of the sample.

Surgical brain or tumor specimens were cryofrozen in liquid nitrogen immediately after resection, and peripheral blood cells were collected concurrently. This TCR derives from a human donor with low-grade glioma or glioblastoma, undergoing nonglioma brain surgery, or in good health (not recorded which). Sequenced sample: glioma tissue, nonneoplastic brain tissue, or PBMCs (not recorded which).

This receptor carries the CDR3 CASSPTGKYSEQYF. The sequenced DNA: TGTGCCAGCAGTCCAACAGGGAAATACAGCGAGCAGTACTTC. Here the chain combines TRBV6-2 or TRBV6-3 and TRBJ2-7; the D gene is perhaps TRBD1, from 6 matching bases. For CDR1 and CDR2, the germline V gene lists MNHEY and SVGEGT. V is pared back by 5 bases and J by 6 bases, with 17 bases lying between the germline termini. From the cysteine through the phenylalanine, the CDR3 covers 14 amino acids. The kept DNA is CDR3 alone, 42 bases in frame from the first base.